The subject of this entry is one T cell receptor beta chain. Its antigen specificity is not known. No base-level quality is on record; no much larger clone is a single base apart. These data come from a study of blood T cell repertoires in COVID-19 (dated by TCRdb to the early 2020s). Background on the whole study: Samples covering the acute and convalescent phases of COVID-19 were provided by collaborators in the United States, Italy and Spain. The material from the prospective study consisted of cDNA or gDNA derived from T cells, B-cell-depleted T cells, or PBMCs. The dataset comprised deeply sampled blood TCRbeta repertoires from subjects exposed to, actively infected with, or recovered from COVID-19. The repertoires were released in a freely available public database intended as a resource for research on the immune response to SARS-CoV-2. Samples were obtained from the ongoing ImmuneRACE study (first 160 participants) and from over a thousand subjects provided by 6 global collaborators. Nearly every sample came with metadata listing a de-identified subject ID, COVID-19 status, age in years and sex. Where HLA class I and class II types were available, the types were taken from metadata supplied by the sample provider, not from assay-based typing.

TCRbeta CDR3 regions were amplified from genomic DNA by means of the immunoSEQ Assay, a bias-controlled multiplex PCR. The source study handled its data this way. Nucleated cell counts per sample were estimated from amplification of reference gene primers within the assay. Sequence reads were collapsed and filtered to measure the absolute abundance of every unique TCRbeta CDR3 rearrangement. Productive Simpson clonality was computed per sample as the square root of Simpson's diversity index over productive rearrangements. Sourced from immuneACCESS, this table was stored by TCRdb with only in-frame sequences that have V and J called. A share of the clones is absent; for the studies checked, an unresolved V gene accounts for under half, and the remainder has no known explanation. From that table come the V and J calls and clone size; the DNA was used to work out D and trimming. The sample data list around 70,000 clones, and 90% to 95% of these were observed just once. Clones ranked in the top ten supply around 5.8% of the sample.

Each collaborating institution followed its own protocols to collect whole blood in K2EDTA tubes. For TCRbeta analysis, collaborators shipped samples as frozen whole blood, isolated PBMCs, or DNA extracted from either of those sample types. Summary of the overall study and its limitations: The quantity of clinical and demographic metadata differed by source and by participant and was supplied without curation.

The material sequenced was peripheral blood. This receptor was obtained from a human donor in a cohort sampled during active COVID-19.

The nucleotide sequence is given as TGTGCCATCAGTGAGCCCGAACTAGCGGGGGGCCAAAGCGGGGAGACCCAGTACTTC. This gives the protein CAISEPELAGGQSGETQYF. The chain joins TRBV10-3 to TRBJ2-5; TRBD2 fits 12 bases in the junction. V lost 2 bases and J lost 5 bases, and the count of bases not matched to a germline gene is 15. The germline V gene specifies ENHRY as CDR1 and SYGVKD as CDR2. Reading from cysteine to phenylalanine, the CDR3 counts 19 amino acids. The only DNA kept is the CDR3, 57 bases in frame from the first base.